This is a list of T cell receptor beta chains from one sample in a study of blood T cells in healthy people across ages. MiXCR, applied by TCRdb to the 5' RACE reads, yields one record per CDR3 protein. The sample carries roughly 800,000 distinct CDR3 sequences, 55% to 70% recorded once. The specimen was blood. These receptors all stem from a man younger than 45 in good health. Both conserved end residues are part of each CDR3. A D gene is named only where the DNA matches it firmly. Expanded clones get a size class; other rows say once, few or many, or leave the size out.

CDR3 protein: CASSLGLNQPQHF; CDR3 DNA: TGTGCCAGCAGCTTAGGCCTCAATCAGCCCCAGCATTTT; D gene: .; clone size: many; J gene: TRBJ1-5; V gene: TRBV7-9
CDR3 protein: CAIEEGPETYEQYF; CDR3 DNA: TGTGCCATCGAGGAGGGGCCTGAAACCTACGAGCAGTACTTC; D gene: .; clone size: many; J gene: TRBJ2-7; V gene: TRBV10-3
CDR3 protein: CASSQGTSEQKQYF; CDR3 DNA: TGTGCCAGCAGCCAAGGGACTAGCGAGCAGAAGCAGTACTTC; D gene: TRBD2; clone size: .; J gene: TRBJ2-4; V gene: TRBV7-2
CDR3 protein: CASSLGSYNEQFF; CDR3 DNA: TGTGCCAGCAGTTTAGGGTCATACAATGAGCAGTTCTTC; D gene: .; clone size: many; J gene: TRBJ2-1; V gene: TRBV12-3/TRBV12-4
CDR3 protein: CSARFRDRGLQETQYF; CDR3 DNA: TGCAGTGCTAGATTCCGGGACAGGGGGTTGCAGGAGACCCAGTACTTC; D gene: TRBD1; clone size: .; J gene: TRBJ2-5; V gene: TRBV20-1
CDR3 protein: CSARSSMGAFF; CDR3 DNA: TGCAGTGCTAGGTCCTCTATGGGGGCTTTCTTT; D gene: .; clone size: few; J gene: TRBJ1-1; V gene: TRBV20-1
CDR3 protein: CASSGGRAPNQPQHF; CDR3 DNA: TGTGCCAGCAGTGGCGGCAGGGCGCCGAATCAGCCCCAGCATTTT; D gene: .; clone size: .; J gene: TRBJ1-5; V gene: TRBV6-1
CDR3 protein: CASSWAGGQPQHF; CDR3 DNA: TGTGCCAGTAGTTGGGCAGGCGGTCAGCCCCAGCATTTT; D gene: .; clone size: .; J gene: TRBJ1-5; V gene: TRBV19
CDR3 protein: CSVDRGGGYTF; CDR3 DNA: TGCAGCGTTGATAGGGGAGGGGGCTACACCTTC; D gene: .; clone size: many; J gene: TRBJ1-2; V gene: TRBV29-1
CDR3 protein: CASSSGVDGYGYTF; CDR3 DNA: TGTGCCAGCAGCTCAGGGGTTGATGGCTATGGCTACACCTTC; D gene: .; clone size: .; J gene: TRBJ1-2; V gene: TRBV7-2
CDR3 protein: CSARSPLAYEQYF; CDR3 DNA: TGCAGTGCTAGATCACCGTTAGCCTACGAGCAGTACTTC; D gene: .; clone size: .; J gene: TRBJ2-7; V gene: TRBV20-1
CDR3 protein: CSAPQGGKETQYF; CDR3 DNA: TGCAGTGCTCCACAGGGGGGTAAAGAGACCCAGTACTTC; D gene: TRBD1; clone size: .; J gene: TRBJ2-5; V gene: TRBV20-1
CDR3 protein: CASSSRLGVGDTEAFF; CDR3 DNA: TGTGCCAGCAGTTCCCGACTTGGGGTGGGGGACACTGAAGCTTTCTTT; D gene: .; clone size: .; J gene: TRBJ1-1; V gene: TRBV6-6
CDR3 protein: CSADDGLAGYTQYF; CDR3 DNA: TGCAGCGCCGACGACGGACTAGCGGGGTATACGCAGTATTTT; D gene: TRBD2; clone size: .; J gene: TRBJ2-3; V gene: TRBV29-1
CDR3 protein: CSAREMLGGGRGAQYF; CDR3 DNA: TGCAGTGCTAGAGAGATGCTCGGAGGGGGCCGAGGGGCCCAGTACTTC; D gene: .; clone size: .; J gene: TRBJ2-5; V gene: TRBV20-1
CDR3 protein: CASSQGTGGGNIQYF; CDR3 DNA: TGTGCCAGCAGCCAAGGTACAGGGGGAGGAAACATTCAGTACTTC; D gene: TRBD1; clone size: .; J gene: TRBJ2-4; V gene: TRBV3-1
CDR3 protein: CASSLFKASGRPSTDTQYF; CDR3 DNA: TGTGCCAGCAGTTTATTTAAGGCTAGCGGGAGGCCGAGCACAGATACGCAGTATTTT; D gene: TRBD2; clone size: .; J gene: TRBJ2-3; V gene: TRBV27
CDR3 protein: CSVVGGNRDTSYEQYF; CDR3 DNA: TGCAGCGTTGTTGGGGGGAACCGGGACACCTCCTACGAGCAGTACTTC; D gene: .; clone size: .; J gene: TRBJ2-7; V gene: TRBV29-1
CDR3 protein: CASRLAGKETQYF; CDR3 DNA: TGTGCCAGCAGACTAGCAGGGAAGGAGACCCAGTACTTC; D gene: .; clone size: once; J gene: TRBJ2-5; V gene: TRBV11-2
CDR3 protein: CASTLAGGSYNEQFF; CDR3 DNA: TGTGCCAGCACTCTAGCGGGAGGTTCCTACAATGAGCAGTTCTTC; D gene: TRBD2; clone size: few; J gene: TRBJ2-1; V gene: TRBV12-3/TRBV12-4
CDR3 protein: CASSLSDYNEQFF; CDR3 DNA: TGTGCCAGCAGTTTATCTGACTACAATGAGCAGTTCTTC; D gene: .; clone size: .; J gene: TRBJ2-1; V gene: TRBV12-3/TRBV12-4
CDR3 protein: CASRGDRGYNEQFF; CDR3 DNA: TGTGCCAGCAGAGGGGACAGGGGCTACAATGAGCAGTTCTTC; D gene: TRBD1; clone size: .; J gene: TRBJ2-1; V gene: TRBV2
CDR3 protein: CASSPAGTTEGETQYF; CDR3 DNA: TGTGCCAGCAGCCCCGCCGGGACTACAGAAGGAGAGACCCAGTACTTC; D gene: TRBD2; clone size: once; J gene: TRBJ2-5; V gene: TRBV7-2
CDR3 protein: CSTRDLQGALDEQYF; CDR3 DNA: TGCAGTACTAGAGATTTACAGGGGGCGCTCGACGAGCAGTACTTC; D gene: TRBD1; clone size: .; J gene: TRBJ2-7; V gene: TRBV20-1
CDR3 protein: CASSRTEGQQYF; CDR3 DNA: TGTGCCAGCAGCCGAACGGAGGGCCAGCAGTACTTC; D gene: .; clone size: .; J gene: TRBJ2-7; V gene: TRBV6-2/TRBV6-3
CDR3 protein: CASSLDLRTAQETQYF; CDR3 DNA: TGTGCCAGCAGCTTAGATTTGAGGACAGCTCAAGAGACCCAGTACTTC; D gene: .; clone size: .; J gene: TRBJ2-5; V gene: TRBV7-6
CDR3 protein: CASGNGDTQYF; CDR3 DNA: TGTGCCAGCGGAAATGGAGATACGCAGTATTTT; D gene: .; clone size: .; J gene: TRBJ2-3; V gene: TRBV6-2/TRBV6-3
CDR3 protein: CASTTWQGGWAQHF; CDR3 DNA: TGTGCCAGCACCACCTGGCAGGGAGGTTGGGCCCAGCATTTT; D gene: .; clone size: .; J gene: TRBJ1-5; V gene: TRBV6-2/TRBV6-3
CDR3 protein: CASSPGTGITDTQYF; CDR3 DNA: TGTGCCAGCAGCCCTGGGACAGGGATCACAGATACGCAGTATTTT; D gene: TRBD1; clone size: .; J gene: TRBJ2-3; V gene: TRBV7-6
CDR3 protein: CASSQGRAVGYNEQFF; CDR3 DNA: TGTGCCAGCAGCCAAGGTCGAGCGGTCGGATACAATGAGCAGTTCTTC; D gene: .; clone size: few; J gene: TRBJ2-1; V gene: TRBV4-2
CDR3 protein: CASSQGTENIQYF; CDR3 DNA: TGCGCCAGCAGCCAGGGGACAGAAAACATTCAGTACTTC; D gene: TRBD1; clone size: many; J gene: TRBJ2-4; V gene: TRBV4-1
CDR3 protein: CASRGFTYLFF; CDR3 DNA: TGTGCCAGTCGTGGGTTCACCTATCTGTTCTTC; D gene: .; clone size: .; J gene: TRBJ2-1; V gene: TRBV19
CDR3 protein: CASSFEGRYNEQYF; CDR3 DNA: TGTGCCAGCAGCTTTGAGGGGCGGTACAATGAGCAGTACTTC; D gene: .; clone size: .; J gene: TRBJ2-5; V gene: TRBV7-2
CDR3 protein: CSASPENRYGYTF; CDR3 DNA: TGCAGTGCTAGTCCAGAGAACCGCTATGGCTACACCTTC; D gene: .; clone size: .; J gene: TRBJ1-2; V gene: TRBV20-1
CDR3 protein: CASSSASGTNEQFF; CDR3 DNA: TGTGCCAGCAGTTCTGCTAGCGGGACTAATGAGCAGTTCTTC; D gene: TRBD2; clone size: .; J gene: TRBJ2-1; V gene: TRBV27
CDR3 protein: CASSAPGGQTFYGYTF; CDR3 DNA: TGTGCCAGCAGCGCTCCTGGGGGACAGACTTTCTATGGCTACACCTTC; D gene: TRBD1; clone size: few; J gene: TRBJ1-2; V gene: TRBV9
CDR3 protein: CASSLSGPTDTQYF; CDR3 DNA: TGTGCCAGCAGCTTATCGGGACCCACAGATACGCAGTATTTT; D gene: .; clone size: .; J gene: TRBJ2-3; V gene: TRBV7-2
CDR3 protein: CASSKDRFLTSYEQYF; CDR3 DNA: TGTGCCAGCAGCAAAGATCGGTTTTTGACCTCCTACGAGCAGTACTTC; D gene: .; clone size: once; J gene: TRBJ2-7; V gene: TRBV21-1
CDR3 protein: CSVQADTYNEQFF; CDR3 DNA: TGCAGCGTTCAAGCAGATACCTACAATGAGCAGTTCTTC; D gene: .; clone size: few; J gene: TRBJ2-1; V gene: TRBV29-1
CDR3 protein: CASSLAQAAQDGSIQYF; CDR3 DNA: TGTGCCAGCAGCTTAGCACAAGCGGCTCAGGACGGGAGCATTCAGTACTTC; D gene: .; clone size: .; J gene: TRBJ2-4; V gene: TRBV7-2
CDR3 protein: CSARRGAHNEQFF; CDR3 DNA: TGCAGTGCTAGAAGGGGGGCCCACAATGAGCAGTTCTTC; D gene: .; clone size: .; J gene: TRBJ2-1; V gene: TRBV20-1
CDR3 protein: CSARDRAGSSYEQYF; CDR3 DNA: TGCAGTGCTAGAGATAGGGCTGGAAGCTCCTACGAGCAGTACTTC; D gene: .; clone size: .; J gene: TRBJ2-7; V gene: TRBV20-1
CDR3 protein: CASSLHRGNGYTF; CDR3 DNA: TGTGCCAGCAGTTTACACAGGGGAAATGGCTACACCTTC; D gene: TRBD1; clone size: .; J gene: TRBJ1-2; V gene: TRBV27
CDR3 protein: CAGSLGSGGNTETQYF; CDR3 DNA: TGCGCCGGCAGCTTGGGATCCGGCGGTAATACGGAGACCCAGTACTTC; D gene: .; clone size: .; J gene: TRBJ2-5; V gene: TRBV5-1
CDR3 protein: CASSQTYSLLHYNEQFF; CDR3 DNA: TGCGCCAGCAGCCAAACTTACTCACTACTCCACTACAATGAGCAGTTCTTC; D gene: .; clone size: .; J gene: TRBJ2-1; V gene: TRBV4-3
CDR3 protein: CASSQEATPKNIQYF; CDR3 DNA: TGTGCCAGCAGCCAAGAAGCGACCCCCAAAAACATTCAGTACTTC; D gene: .; clone size: .; J gene: TRBJ2-4; V gene: TRBV4-2
CDR3 protein: CASSWAGEEETQYF; CDR3 DNA: TGCGCCAGCAGCTGGGCCGGGGAAGAAGAGACCCAGTACTTC; D gene: .; clone size: .; J gene: TRBJ2-5; V gene: TRBV5-1
CDR3 protein: CAISELGDRENPNTEAFF; CDR3 DNA: TGTGCCATCAGTGAGTTGGGGGACAGAGAGAACCCGAACACTGAAGCTTTCTTT; D gene: TRBD1; clone size: .; J gene: TRBJ1-1; V gene: TRBV10-3
CDR3 protein: CASSYYSASGTQYF; CDR3 DNA: TGTGCCAGCAGCTACTATTCAGCTAGCGGGACGCAGTATTTT; D gene: TRBD2; clone size: few; J gene: TRBJ2-3; V gene: TRBV7-2
CDR3 protein: CASSFGNDEQFF; CDR3 DNA: TGCGCCAGCAGCTTCGGCAACGATGAGCAGTTCTTC; D gene: .; clone size: once; J gene: TRBJ2-1; V gene: TRBV5-1
CDR3 protein: CASTPVSGGGYTF; CDR3 DNA: TGTGCCAGCACCCCGGTCTCGGGGGGTGGCTACACCTTC; D gene: .; clone size: few; J gene: TRBJ1-2; V gene: TRBV6-5
CDR3 protein: CASSSTAGSPLHF; CDR3 DNA: TGTGCCAGCAGCTCCACCGCGGGTTCACCCCTCCACTTT; D gene: .; clone size: .; J gene: TRBJ1-6; V gene: TRBV7-3
CDR3 protein: CASSRGGLPTDTQYF; CDR3 DNA: TGTGCCAGCAGCCGGGGGGGACTACCCACAGATACGCAGTATTTT; D gene: TRBD2; clone size: .; J gene: TRBJ2-3; V gene: TRBV5-6
CDR3 protein: CASSLWTGETQYF; CDR3 DNA: TGTGCCAGCAGCCTCTGGACAGGAGAGACCCAGTACTTC; D gene: TRBD1; clone size: .; J gene: TRBJ2-5; V gene: TRBV11-2
CDR3 protein: CASSPVEGLVYYEQYF; CDR3 DNA: TGTGCCAGCAGCCCGGTGGAGGGCCTGGTGTACTACGAGCAGTACTTC; D gene: .; clone size: .; J gene: TRBJ2-7; V gene: TRBV7-8